Shown below are 21 T cell receptor beta chains from a single sample sequenced in a study of T cells in Graves' hyperthyroidism and ophthalmopathy. RNA transcripts served as the template for amplifying TCR beta CDR3 regions. With the HTBI primer set, the TCR CDR3 went through a first round of RT-PCR. TCRdb used MiXCR to reprocess the multiplex PCR reads, holding one entry per CDR3 protein. The table lists hundreds of thousands of distinct CDR3 sequences, 12% to 15% of them singletons. The material sequenced was blood. All receptors come from a young woman with Graves' hyperthyroidism.

This clonotype was counted ten times or more. The gene calls are TRBV6-1 and TRBJ2-5; D uncertain. Looked up from germline, CDR1 is MNHNS and CDR2 is SASEGT. V dropped 6 bases and J dropped 2 bases, with 7 bases sitting between them. The CDR3 is made up of 12 amino acids. CDR3 residues: CASRSGQETQYF. DNA for the CDR3: TGTGCCAGCAGATCCGGGCAAGAGACCCAGTACTTC.

This clonotype was observed a handful of times. Being one base from a much bigger clone, this may be a read error. V usage is TRBV30 and J usage is TRBJ2-7; 9 nucleotides align to TRBD1. Unmatched junction bases numbered 4, after V lost 1 base and J lost 3 bases. This CDR3 is built from 14 residues. Germline V CDR1 and CDR2: GTSNPN, SVGIG (reference sequence). CDR3 bases: TGTGCCTGGAGTGGGGACAGGGCGGTCTACGAGCAGTACTTC. The encoded protein is CAWSGDRAVYEQYF.

This clonotype was observed a few times. Written as DNA, the CDR3 is TGTGCCAGCTCACCAGGGAGAGCTACCCGGGGTTACAATGAGCAGTTCTTC. Amino acids: CASSPGRATRGYNEQFF. This sequence joins TRBV18 and TRBJ2-1; a weak D match, TRBD2 (5 bases). The CDR3 covers 17 residues. In germline, CDR1 is KGHSH, CDR2 LQKENI. The V end lost 2 bases, the J end lost 4 bases, and 18 bases lay between the germline ends.

The sample holds a few counts of this clonotype. The DNA of the CDR3 is TGTGCCAGCAGCTTTTGGCTAGCGGGGACCTCCTACAATGAGCAGTTCTTC. It is translated as CASSFWLAGTSYNEQFF. This chain joins TRBV7-9 and TRBJ2-1; TRBD2 agrees at 9 bases. CDR3 length: 17 amino acids. V was clipped by 3 bases and J by 0 bases; unmatched bases: 6. Germline CDR1 SEHNR, CDR2 FQNEAQ (reference sequence).

This clonotype was counted many times. This chain joins TRBV12-3 or TRBV12-4 and TRBJ2-3; the D gene is possibly TRBD2 (7 bases). V lost 0 bases to trimming and J lost 0 bases, with 13 bases between them. The CDR3 consists of 17 residues. CDR3 amino acids: CASSLAPAGASTDTQYF. For the CDR3, the DNA is TGTGCCAGCAGTTTAGCGCCCGCGGGGGCTAGCACAGATACGCAGTATTTT.

This chain links TRBV7-2 with TRBJ1-2; D gene unclear. Germline V gene lookup returns CDR1 SGHTA and CDR2 FQGNSA. This CDR3 is built from 14 residues. Trimming stripped 3 bases from V and 4 bases from J, with 12 bases between. The CDR3 is CASSLVGTLYGYTF. CDR3 bases: TGTGCCAGCAGCTTGGTTGGCACACTCTATGGCTACACCTTC. Full variable domain (remainder filled in from reference TRBV7-2 and TRBJ1-2): GAGVSQSPSNKVTEKGKDVELRCDPISGHTALYWYRQSLGQGLEFLIYFQGNSAPDKSGLPSDRFSAERTGGSVSTLTIQRTQQEDSAVYLCASSLVGTLYGYTFGSGTRLTVV.

The chain couples TRBV5-1 to TRBJ1-1, with D possibly TRBD1 on 5 matching bases. V lost 7 bases and J lost 3, with 13 bases in between. Germline CDR1 and CDR2: SGHRS and YFSETQ. The CDR3 runs to 13 residues. Written as DNA, the CDR3 is TGCGCCAGCGCGAGGGGAGGGGACACTGAAGCTTTCTTT. It is translated as CASARGGDTEAFF.

This chain links TRBV28 with TRBJ2-4, with 12 bases matching TRBD2. Germline V gene lookup returns CDR1 MDHEN and CDR2 SYDVKM. This CDR3 spans 14 amino acids. The V gene end was trimmed by 5 bases and the J gene end by 7 bases; junction bases not matched to a gene: 3. CDR3 protein: CASSPSGRANIQYF. The CDR3 DNA follows: TGTGCCAGCAGTCCTAGCGGGAGGGCGAACATTCAGTACTTC.

The table lists this clonotype with many counts. The rearrangement uses TRBV20-1 and TRBJ1-4, with 7 bases that match TRBD1. Germline CDR1 reads DFQATT; CDR2 reads SNEGSKA (reference sequence). The CDR3 has 13 amino acids. J lost 8 bases, V lost 4 bases, and 7 bases had no gene match. CDR3 nucleotide sequence: TGCAGTGCTAAGGGTGAGGGACAGGAAAAACTGTTTTTT. Its protein is CSAKGEGQEKLFF.

This clonotype was counted ten times or more. The J gene is TRBJ1-5, the V gene TRBV10-3; D remains unclear. Trimming took 3 bases from V and 7 from J, leaving 13 bases between them. Germline CDR1 is ENHRY and CDR2 is SYGVKD. This CDR3 comprises 14 residues. The CDR3 loop is CAISDSGMEQPQHF. The CDR3 DNA is TGTGCCATCAGTGATTCGGGGATGGAACAGCCCCAGCATTTT.

The rearrangement joins TRBV19 to TRBJ2-1; D is uncertain. Germline CDR1 is LNHDA and CDR2 is SQIVND (reference sequence). This CDR3 has 15 amino acids. V shed 1 base and J shed 6 bases, with 13 bases lying between them. This CDR3 is CASSIGPPFPNEQFF. The CDR3 DNA is TGTGCCAGTAGTATAGGCCCCCCTTTTCCCAATGAGCAGTTCTTC.

This clonotype was seen at least ten times. The chain links TRBV7-9 to TRBJ2-1, with D possibly being TRBD2 (5 bases). Germline CDR1 reads SEHNR; CDR2 reads FQNEAQ (reference sequence). The CDR3 loop spans 17 amino acids. Trimming pared 3 bases from V and 0 bases from J, leaving 15 bases between. The CDR3 DNA reads TGTGCCAGCAGCTTTGCATTAGCGACCCACTCCTACAATGAGCAGTTCTTC. This gives the protein CASSFALATHSYNEQFF.

Points on this clonotype: This sequence may be a read error, since a much larger clone differs from it by one base. The rearrangement links TRBV30 to TRBJ1-5; TRBD1 agrees at 8 bases. Germline V gene data show CDR1 as GTSNPN and CDR2 as SVGIG (reference sequence). This CDR3 is built from 15 residues. Here the CDR3 reads CARSDRGLSNQPQHF. The CDR3 DNA is TGTGCCCGGAGTGACAGGGGATTGAGCAATCAGCCCCAGCATTTT.

Concerning this clonotype: A read error may be the cause here, since a much bigger clone is one base away. J is TRBJ2-7 and V is TRBV11-2; D not certain. The CDR3 loop spans 11 amino acids. The ends were cut back, 4 bases at V and 7 bases at J, with 8 bases in the middle. Germline CDR1 SGHAT, CDR2 FQNNGV. The CDR3 sequence: CASSSWSEQYF. DNA of the CDR3: TGTGCCAGCAGCTCTTGGTCGGAGCAGTACTTC.

This clonotype has only a few counts. This chain uses TRBV6-2 or TRBV6-3 with TRBJ2-5; D not resolved. The V gene lost 1 base and the J gene lost 3 bases, with 3 bases spanning the gap. The germline gives CDR1 MNHEY, CDR2 SVGEGT. The CDR3 totals 12 residues. CDR3 residues: CASSYWKETQYF. The CDR3 DNA is TGTGCCAGCAGTTACTGGAAAGAGACCCAGTACTTC.

There are many counts of this clonotype. J is TRBJ2-7 and V is TRBV20-1; TRBD2 agrees at 7 bases. This CDR3 has 16 amino acids. J was trimmed by 6 bases and V by 1 base; bases with no gene match: 15. The germline CDR1 and CDR2 sequences are DFQATT and SNEGSKA (reference sequence). The CDR3 reads CSARALGRGDFGEQYF. The CDR3, as DNA: TGCAGTGCTAGAGCCCTCGGACGGGGGGATTTCGGCGAGCAGTACTTC.

The J gene is TRBJ2-5, the V gene TRBV9, with D perhaps matching TRBD1 or TRBD2 (5 bases each). Germline V gives CDR1 SGDLS, CDR2 YYNGEE. The CDR3 totals 15 residues. Trimming stripped 0 bases from V and 1 base from J, with 10 bases between. The CDR3 nucleotides are TGTGCCAGCAGCGTAGGGGGGAGCCTCCAAGAGACCCAGTACTTC. This translates into CASSVGGSLQETQYF.

This chain joins TRBV24-1 and TRBJ2-5, with 9 bases lining up with TRBD1. Trimming removed 9 bases from V and 3 bases from J; junction bases left unmatched: 10. This CDR3 region has 15 residues. Germline V gives CDR1 KGHDR, CDR2 SFDVKD. The CDR3 sequence is CATPGTGFEEETQYF. CDR3 sequence (DNA): TGTGCCACCCCTGGGACAGGGTTCGAGGAAGAGACCCAGTACTTC.

This clonotype came up many times. This chain joins TRBV11-2 and TRBJ2-7; unclear D gene. This CDR3 is 15 amino acids long. Trimming took off 1 base at V and 3 bases at J, with 13 bases between the two ends. Per the germline V gene, CDR1 is SGHAT and CDR2 is FQNNGV. CDR3 in DNA: TGTGCCAGCAGCTTAGCCCGTCGGAGCCTCTACGAGCAGTACTTC. Translating gives CASSLARRSLYEQYF.

On this clonotype: Given a much more abundant clone one base away, this may be a read error. The chain employs TRBV6-1 and TRBJ2-5, with D uncertain. CDR1 and CDR2 from the germline V gene are MNHNS and SASEGT. This CDR3 spans 15 amino acids. The CDR3 loop reads CASSELGRGQGTQYF. CDR3 nucleotides: TGTGCCAGCAGTGAGCTTGGAAGAGGCCAAGGGACCCAGTACTTC.

This clonotype was detected ten times or more. The CDR3 nucleotides are TGCAGCGTTAGCGGGACCTACTCCTACAATGAGCAGTTCTTC. Translating gives CSVSGTYSYNEQFF. The chain has TRBV29-1 and TRBJ2-1; 7 nucleotides match TRBD2. The CDR3 contains 14 residues. V trimming: 5 bases; J trimming: 0 bases; junction bases outside the gene matches: 4. Germline V gene sequence: CDR1 SQVTM, CDR2 ANQGSEA.